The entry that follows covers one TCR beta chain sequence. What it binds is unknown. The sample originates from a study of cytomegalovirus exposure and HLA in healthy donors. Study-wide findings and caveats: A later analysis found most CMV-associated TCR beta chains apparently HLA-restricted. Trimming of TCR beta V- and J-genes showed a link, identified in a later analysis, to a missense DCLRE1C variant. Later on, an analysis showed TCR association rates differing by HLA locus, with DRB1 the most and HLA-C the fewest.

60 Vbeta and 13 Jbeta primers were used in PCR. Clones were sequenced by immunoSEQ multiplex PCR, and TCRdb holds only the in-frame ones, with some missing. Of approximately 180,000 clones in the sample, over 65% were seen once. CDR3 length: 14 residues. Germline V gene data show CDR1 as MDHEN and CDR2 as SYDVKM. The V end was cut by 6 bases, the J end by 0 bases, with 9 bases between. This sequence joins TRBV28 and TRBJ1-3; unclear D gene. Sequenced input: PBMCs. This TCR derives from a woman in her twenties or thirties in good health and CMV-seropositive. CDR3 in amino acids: CASRVTFSGNTIYF. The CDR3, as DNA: TGTGCCAGCAGGGTGACATTCTCTGGAAACACCATATATTTT.